This T cell receptor (beta chain) was recorded in a study of blood T cell repertoires in COVID-19. Study overall: The United States, Italy and Spain were the sources of the acute and convalescent COVID-19 samples. From T cells, B-cell-depleted T cells, or PBMCs came the material, which was cDNA or gDNA.

Original methodology: Scientists estimated how many nucleated cells there were by amplifying reference gene primers. The data were produced by immunoSEQ multiplex PCR, yet TCRdb's version contains in-frame clones alone and is incomplete. V and J calls and clone size are as listed in that table; D and trimming were resolved from the DNA. The table lists tens of thousands of clones, 75% to 90% of them singletons, with approximately 5.2% in the top ten. Looked up from germline, CDR1 is MNHEY and CDR2 is SVGEGT. CDR3 length: 13 residues. V was trimmed by 5 bases and J by 6 bases, leaving 14 bases between them.

The receptor comes from a woman of 80 years or more with active COVID-19. Sequencing was performed on peripheral blood. The rearrangement links TRBV6-2 or TRBV6-3 to TRBJ2-7; the D gene is possibly TRBD2 (6 bases). CDR3 loop: CASSNWGGREQYF. The CDR3 DNA reads as TGTGCCAGCAGTAATTGGGGAGGACGCGAGCAGTACTTC.